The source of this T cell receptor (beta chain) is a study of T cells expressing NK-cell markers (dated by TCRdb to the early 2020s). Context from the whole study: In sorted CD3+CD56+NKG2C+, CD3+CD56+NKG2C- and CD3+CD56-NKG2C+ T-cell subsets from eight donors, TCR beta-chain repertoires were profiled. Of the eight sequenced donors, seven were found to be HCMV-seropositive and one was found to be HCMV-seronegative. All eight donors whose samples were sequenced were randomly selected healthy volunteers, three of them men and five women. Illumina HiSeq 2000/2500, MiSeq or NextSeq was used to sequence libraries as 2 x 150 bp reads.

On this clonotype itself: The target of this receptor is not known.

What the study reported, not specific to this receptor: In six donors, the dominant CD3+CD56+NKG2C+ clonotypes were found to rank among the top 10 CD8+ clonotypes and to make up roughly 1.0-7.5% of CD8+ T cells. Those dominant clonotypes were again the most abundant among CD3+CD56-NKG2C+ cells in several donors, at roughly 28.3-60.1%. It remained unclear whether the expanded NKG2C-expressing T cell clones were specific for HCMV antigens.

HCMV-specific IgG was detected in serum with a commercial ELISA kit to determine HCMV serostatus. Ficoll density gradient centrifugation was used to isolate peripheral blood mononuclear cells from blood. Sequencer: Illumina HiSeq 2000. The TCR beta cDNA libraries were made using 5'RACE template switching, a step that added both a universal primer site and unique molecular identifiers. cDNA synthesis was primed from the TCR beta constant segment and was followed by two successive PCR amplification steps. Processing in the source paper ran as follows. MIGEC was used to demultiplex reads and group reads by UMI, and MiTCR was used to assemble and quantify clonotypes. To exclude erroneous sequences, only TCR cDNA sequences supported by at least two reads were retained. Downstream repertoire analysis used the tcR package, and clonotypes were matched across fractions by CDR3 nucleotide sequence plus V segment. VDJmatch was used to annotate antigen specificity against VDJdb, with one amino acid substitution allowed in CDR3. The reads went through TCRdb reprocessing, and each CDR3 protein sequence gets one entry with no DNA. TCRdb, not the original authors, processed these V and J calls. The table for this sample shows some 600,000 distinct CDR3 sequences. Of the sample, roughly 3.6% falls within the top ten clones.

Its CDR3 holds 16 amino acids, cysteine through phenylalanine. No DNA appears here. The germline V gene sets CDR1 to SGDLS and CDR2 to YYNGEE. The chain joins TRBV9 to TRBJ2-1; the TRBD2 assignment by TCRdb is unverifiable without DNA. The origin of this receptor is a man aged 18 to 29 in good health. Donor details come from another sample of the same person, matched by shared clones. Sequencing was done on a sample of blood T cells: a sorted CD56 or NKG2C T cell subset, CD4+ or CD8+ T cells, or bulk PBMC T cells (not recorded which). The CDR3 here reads CASAESGSGFGNEQFF. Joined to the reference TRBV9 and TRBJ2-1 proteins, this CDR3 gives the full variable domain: DSGVTQTPKHLITATGQRVTLRCSPRSGDLSVYWYQQSLDQGLQFLIQYYNGEERAKGNILERFSAQQFPDLHSELNLSSLELGDSALYFCASAESGSGFGNEQFFGPGTRLTVL.